Shown below are 32 T cell receptor beta chains from a single sample sequenced in a study of neurological immune-mediated disorders. TCRdb reprocessed the 5' RACE reads via MiXCR and lists one record per CDR3 protein. The sample gives about 66,000 distinct CDR3 sequences, around 10% of which show up once; approximately 12% is in the top ten. Stated time point: longitudinal time-point 2. The sequencing input was PBMCs. These receptors were obtained from a man aged 25-45 years in good health.

This clonotype was seen a few times. The V gene is TRBV5-5, the J gene TRBJ2-7; D possibly corresponds to TRBD2 (7 bases). Trimming pared 0 bases from V and 0 bases from J, leaving 16 bases between. The CDR3 has 17 amino acids. CDR1 and CDR2 from the germline V gene are SGHKS and YYEKEE (reference sequence). The CDR3 region is CASSLAGGPPGSYEQYF. The DNA for the CDR3 is TGTGCCAGCAGCTTGGCGGGGGGCCCTCCTGGCTCCTACGAGCAGTACTTC.

This clonotype came up many times. The chain uses TRBV28 and TRBJ2-5; TRBD2 matches at 12 bases. CDR3 length: 15 amino acids. V dropped 5 bases and J dropped 1; count of bases not matched to a gene: 2. In germline, CDR1 is MDHEN, CDR2 SYDVKM. CDR3 protein: CASSRTSGIQETQYF. In nucleotides, the CDR3 is TGTGCCAGCAGTAGGACTAGCGGGATCCAAGAGACCCAGTACTTC.

The V and J genes are TRBV18 and TRBJ2-6, with TRBD2 matching over 8 bases. Germline V gene sequence: CDR1 KGHSH, CDR2 LQKENI. With V trimmed by 3 bases and J by 4 bases, 11 bases remained unmatched. This CDR3 spans 18 amino acids. In DNA form, the CDR3 reads TGTGCCAGCTCACCGGATAGCGGGGCTGACTCCGGGGCCAACGTCCTGACTTTC. Its protein is CASSPDSGADSGANVLTF.

A remark on this clonotype: One junction end does not reproduce the germline sequence, and a read error may be involved. The chain employs TRBV12-3 or TRBV12-4 and TRBJ2-1; 10 bases are a match to TRBD1. This CDR3 has 13 residues. CDR3 sequence: CASSSETGGEQIF. Written as DNA, the CDR3 is TGTGCTAGCAGTTCCGAGACAGGGGGCGAGCAGATCTTC.

This clonotype occurred many times. The rearrangement links TRBV29-1 to TRBJ2-7, with 8 positions matching TRBD2. The CDR3 has 15 amino acids. Germline V gene lookup returns CDR1 SQVTM and CDR2 ANQGSEA. V lost 5 bases to trimming and J lost 2 bases; unmatched junction nucleotides: 11. CDR3: CSVTEVAGTPYEQYF. Written as DNA, the CDR3 is TGCAGCGTTACGGAGGTAGCGGGAACCCCCTACGAGCAGTACTTC.

This clonotype was recorded many times. This chain connects TRBV12-3 or TRBV12-4 to TRBJ2-5; possibly TRBD2 for D (5 bases). Trimming took off 3 bases at V and 5 bases at J, with 16 bases between the two ends. CDR3 length: 15 residues. CDR3 DNA: TGTGCCAGCAGTTTCCAGTCGGGAATTGGGGAGACCCAGTACTTC. Translating gives CASSFQSGIGETQYF.

CDR3 coding DNA: TGTGCCAGCAGCCCAGTGGGTCGGGCCACCTACGAGCAGTACTTC. This gives the protein CASSPVGRATYEQYF. The chain links TRBV7-9 to TRBJ2-7; D gene ambiguous. The V end was cut by 5 bases, the J end by 2 bases, with 16 bases between. The CDR3 spans 15 residues. The germline CDR1 and CDR2 sequences are SEHNR and FQNEAQ (reference sequence).

This clonotype was detected ten times or more. The chain carries TRBV27 and TRBJ1-5; D uncertain. The CDR3 loop spans 13 amino acids. Trimming took off 6 bases at V and 4 bases at J, with 10 bases between the two ends. Germline V CDR1 and CDR2: MNHEY, SMNVEV (reference sequence). This CDR3 reads CASRDWENQPQHF. The DNA for the CDR3 is TGTGCCAGCAGGGACTGGGAGAATCAGCCCCAGCATTTT.

This clonotype was detected ten times or more. The CDR3 DNA is TGTGCCAGCAGCCAAGACGTCCGGGACAGGGGACGAAAACTGTTTTTT. It is translated as CASSQDVRDRGRKLFF. The rearrangement joins TRBV3-1 to TRBJ1-4, with TRBD1 matching 10 bases. CDR1 LGHDT and CDR2 YNNKEL come from the germline V gene (reference sequence). The CDR3 spans 16 residues. The V gene end was trimmed by 0 bases and the J gene end by 10 bases; junction bases not matched to a gene: 8.

In this sample, this clonotype turned up many times. The V and J genes are TRBV5-1 and TRBJ2-2; tentative D call: TRBD2 (5 bases). This CDR3 region has 14 residues. Germline V gene data show CDR1 as SGHRS and CDR2 as YFSETQ. Trimming pared 5 bases from V and 4 bases from J, leaving 12 bases between. In nucleotides, the CDR3 is TGCGCCAGCAGGTCTGAGGGAAGCACCGGGGAGCTGTTTTTT. Amino acids: CASRSEGSTGELFF. Full variable domain (rest looked up from reference TRBV5-1 and TRBJ2-2): KAGVTQTPRYLIKTRGQQVTLSCSPISGHRSVSWYQQTPGQGLQFLFEYFSETQRNKGNFPGRFSGRQFSNSRSEMNVSTLELGDSALYLCASRSEGSTGELFFGEGSRLTVL.

V usage is TRBV27 and J usage is TRBJ1-1; a possible D gene is TRBD1 (6 bases). Looked up from germline, CDR1 is MNHEY and CDR2 is SMNVEV (reference sequence). The CDR3 is made up of 14 amino acids. The V and J ends lost 5 bases and 12 bases respectively, with 22 bases between them. CDR3 residues: CASSHDLQGSATFF. The CDR3, as DNA: TGTGCCAGCAGTCACGACCTACAGGGTTCGGCAACTTTCTTT.

In this sample, this clonotype turned up many times. The chain joins TRBV7-3 to TRBJ2-2; 10 bases map to TRBD2. J was trimmed by 4 bases and V by 0 bases; bases with no gene match: 5. This CDR3 region has 17 residues. Germline V CDR1 and CDR2: SGHTA, FQGTGA. This CDR3 reads CASSLTPSGRGTGELFF. CDR3 bases: TGTGCCAGCAGCTTAACCCCTAGCGGGAGAGGCACCGGGGAGCTGTTTTTT.

This clonotype showed up many times. The CDR3 DNA follows: TGTGCCAGCAGCTCGGACAGGAACACAGATACGCAGTATTTT. Translation gives CASSSDRNTDTQYF. V usage is TRBV7-8 and J usage is TRBJ2-3; 7 nucleotides agree with TRBD1. With V trimmed by 4 bases and J by 2 bases, 3 bases remained unmatched. The CDR3 is 14 amino acids. Germline V gene lookup returns CDR1 SGHVS and CDR2 FQNEAQ.

This clonotype occurred many times. The gene calls are TRBV7-6 and TRBJ2-4; 11 bases agree with TRBD2. In germline, CDR1 is SGHVS, CDR2 FNYEAQ. The CDR3 is 17 amino acids. V gave up 1 base and J gave up 6 bases; unmatched junction bases: 8. CDR3: CASSLGSPGTSGNIQYF. DNA of the CDR3: TGTGCCAGCAGCTTAGGAAGCCCCGGGACTAGCGGAAACATTCAGTACTTC.

This clonotype showed up many times. The V and J genes are TRBV5-1 and TRBJ2-7; 8 bases are a match to TRBD2. Per the germline V gene, CDR1 is SGHRS and CDR2 is YFSETQ. This CDR3 is built from 14 residues. J was trimmed by 2 bases and V by 0 bases; bases with no gene match: 1. Here the CDR3 DNA reads TGCGCCAGCAGCTTGGCGGGGGGGACCTACGAGCAGTACTTC. It specifies CASSLAGGTYEQYF. The full variable domain, completed using reference TRBV5-1 and TRBJ2-7, is KAGVTQTPRYLIKTRGQQVTLSCSPISGHRSVSWYQQTPGQGLQFLFEYFSETQRNKGNFPGRFSGRQFSNSRSEMNVSTLELGDSALYLCASSLAGGTYEQYFGPGTRLTVT.

This clonotype has a single count. The genes are TRBV24-1 and TRBJ2-3, with 7 bases lining up with TRBD2. The V and J ends lost 5 bases and 4 bases, in that order; junction bases with no gene match: 14. The CDR3 loop spans 17 amino acids. Germline loops: CDR1 KGHDR, CDR2 SFDVKD. The CDR3 loop reads CATSGPASGSSPDTQYF. For the CDR3, the DNA is TGTGCCACCAGTGGTCCAGCTAGCGGTAGTTCCCCAGATACGCAGTATTTT.

This clonotype was recorded many times. The CDR3 loop reads CATSDLRAGVKDTQYF. CDR3 in DNA: TGTGCCACCAGTGATTTGCGAGCGGGAGTGAAAGATACGCAGTATTTT. V gene TRBV24-1 combines with J gene TRBJ2-3, with 8 bases matching TRBD2. The germline gives CDR1 KGHDR, CDR2 SFDVKD. This CDR3 has 16 residues. V lost 0 bases and J lost 5; bases outside the gene matches: 6.

This chain joins TRBV20-1 and TRBJ2-7, with 9 positions matching TRBD2. V trimming: 4 bases; J trimming: 3 bases; junction bases outside the gene matches: 7. The CDR3 is 14 amino acids. Per germline, CDR1 DFQATT and CDR2 SNEGSKA (reference sequence). The CDR3 DNA reads TGCAGTGCTAACAGGGGACTAGCCGACTACGAGCAGTACTTC. It translates to CSANRGLADYEQYF.

The chain is built from TRBV10-3 and TRBJ2-2; TRBD1 might be the D (6 bases). Trimming shortened V by 10 bases and J by 10 bases, and 22 bases separated the two germline ends. There are 14 residues in the CDR3. Germline V gene sequence: CDR1 ENHRY, CDR2 SYGVKD. The CDR3 loop is CATKQGSDTLELFF. CDR3 nucleotides: TGTGCCACCAAACAGGGATCGGATACCTTGGAGCTGTTTTTT.

The sample holds a few counts of this clonotype. The V and J genes are TRBV5-1 and TRBJ2-7; 8 bases map to TRBD1. V was pared by 4 bases and J by 3 bases, with 18 bases of the junction left unmatched. The CDR3 has 18 residues. Germline CDR1 SGHRS, CDR2 YFSETQ. The DNA of the CDR3 is TGCGCCAGCAGCCATATCCCGGCCAGGGGGCAATTGGACTACGAGCAGTACTTC. As protein: CASSHIPARGQLDYEQYF.

This clonotype was seen at least ten times. The chain combines TRBV29-1 with TRBJ2-7; 10 bases agree with TRBD2. This CDR3 has 14 residues. Unmatched junction bases numbered 11, after V lost 6 bases and J lost 6 bases. Germline V gives CDR1 SQVTM, CDR2 ANQGSEA. The CDR3 region is CSVAHSGRWREQYF. CDR3 in DNA: TGCAGCGTGGCCCATAGCGGGAGGTGGCGCGAGCAGTACTTC.

This clonotype was detected many times. V usage is TRBV6-6 and J usage is TRBJ2-5; D gene unclear. This CDR3 has 15 residues. V was pared by 6 bases and J by 1 base, with 15 bases between. CDR1 is MNHNY, CDR2 SVGAGI, per germline (reference sequence). CDR3 DNA sequence: TGTGCCAGCAGCCCTAGGGCGGATTTCCAAGAGACCCAGTACTTC. Translation gives CASSPRADFQETQYF.

This clonotype was counted at least ten times. This rearrangement joins TRBV6-4 to TRBJ2-6, with 7 nucleotides matching TRBD1. The CDR3 length is 15 residues. V shed 0 bases, J shed 4 bases, and the junction held 0 bases outside the gene matches. Germline CDR1 and CDR2: MRHNA and SNTAGT. In DNA, the CDR3 is TGTGCCAGCAGTGACTCCAGGGGGGGGGCCAACGTCCTGACTTTC. Protein sequence: CASSDSRGGANVLTF.

The sample holds many counts of this clonotype. The rearrangement uses TRBV27 and TRBJ2-2; 11 nucleotides line up with TRBD1. Germline V CDR1 and CDR2: MNHEY, SMNVEV (reference sequence). This CDR3 has 15 residues. After removal of 4 bases from V and 4 bases from J, the junction contained 2 bases not matched to a gene. The CDR3 region has the DNA TGTGCCAGCAGTTACGGGACAGGGGGCACCGGGGAGCTGTTTTTT. Translated, it gives CASSYGTGGTGELFF.

This clonotype was seen repeatedly, ten times or more. The chain couples TRBV12-3 or TRBV12-4 to TRBJ1-1, with D perhaps TRBD1 (6 bases). The CDR3 has 16 amino acids. Trimming removed 1 base at V and 7 bases at J, with 19 bases between. CDR3 DNA: TGTGCCAGCAGTTTAGTTTTTAGGACAGCCTACAGTGAAGCTTTCTTT. Translated, it gives CASSLVFRTAYSEAFF.

The table lists this clonotype with many counts. The gene calls are TRBV29-1 and TRBJ2-1; the match to TRBD2 covers 8 bases. V dropped 7 bases and J dropped 0; count of bases not matched to a gene: 11. The CDR3 has 16 amino acids. Germline V gene lookup returns CDR1 SQVTM and CDR2 ANQGSEA. CDR3 sequence: CSGSTSGMSSYNEQFF. In DNA form, the CDR3 reads TGCAGCGGAAGTACTAGCGGAATGAGCTCCTACAATGAGCAGTTCTTC.

This clonotype was observed many times. In DNA, the CDR3 is TGTGCCAGCAGCCGCAACAGGGGGCCAGGAGAGACCCAGTACTTC. It specifies CASSRNRGPGETQYF. The chain joins TRBV4-2 to TRBJ2-5; the match to TRBD1 covers 9 bases. This CDR3 comprises 15 residues. The trim removed 4 bases at V and 4 bases at J, leaving 7 bases unmatched. Germline V gene data show CDR1 as LGHNA and CDR2 as YNFKEQ.

In this sample, this clonotype turned up many times. This rearrangement joins TRBV20-1 to TRBJ1-2; 9 bases map to TRBD1. V was pared by 3 bases and J by 5 bases, with 7 bases of the junction left unmatched. The germline V gene has CDR1 DFQATT and CDR2 SNEGSKA (reference sequence). The CDR3 loop spans 14 amino acids. CDR3 nucleotide sequence: TGCAGTGCTAGCCCGGGACAGGGACTTTATGGCTACACCTTC. Amino acid sequence: CSASPGQGLYGYTF.

This clonotype showed up many times. CDR3 sequence reads: CATSKATGKGGDEQFF. The CDR3, as DNA: TGTGCCACCAGCAAAGCTACGGGGAAAGGTGGGGATGAGCAGTTCTTC. The gene calls are TRBV15 and TRBJ2-1; a possible D gene is TRBD2 (5 bases). The V gene lost 4 bases and the J gene lost 8 bases, with 21 bases spanning the gap. Per germline, CDR1 LNHNV and CDR2 YYDKDF (reference sequence). This CDR3 is built from 16 residues.

This clonotype has a count of ten or more. V gene TRBV20-1 combines with J gene TRBJ1-1; 7 bases are shared with TRBD1. The V gene's germline CDR1 is DFQATT and CDR2 SNEGSKA (reference sequence). The CDR3 loop spans 15 amino acids. Losses at the gene ends were 1 base for V and 2 bases for J; bases not matched to a gene: 7. The chain's CDR3 is CSARVFDRDNTEAFF. CDR3 sequence (DNA): TGCAGTGCTAGAGTCTTCGACAGGGACAACACTGAAGCTTTCTTT.

This clonotype was observed a few times. The V call is TRBV29-1, the J call TRBJ2-3, with 8 nucleotides matching TRBD2. Trimming at V came to 5 bases and at J to 4 bases, leaving 5 bases not matched to a gene. Germline V gives CDR1 SQVTM, CDR2 ANQGSEA. The CDR3 has 13 residues. CDR3: CSVTGGAPDTQYF. The CDR3 DNA follows: TGCAGCGTTACCGGGGGGGCGCCAGATACGCAGTATTTT.

This clonotype appeared many times. The chain combines TRBV12-3 or TRBV12-4 with TRBJ1-5; D is unclear. The CDR3 length is 14 residues. Trimming shortened V by 6 bases and J by 0 bases, and 9 bases separated the two germline ends. CDR3 in DNA: TGTGCCAGCAGCTTGGTGGGTAGCAATCAGCCCCAGCATTTT. As protein: CASSLVGSNQPQHF.